These T cell receptor beta chains were read from a single sample in a study of blood T cell repertoires in COVID-19. Profiling relied on immunoSEQ multiplex PCR, and the TCRdb table lists in-frame clones only, not all of them. The table records some 170,000 clones, approximately 88% of them present only once. Sequenced input: peripheral blood. The source is a woman of 80 years or more with active or convalescent COVID-19. Both conserved end residues are part of each CDR3. The order of the fields is CDR3 protein, CDR3 DNA, clone size, V gene, D gene, J gene. The D gene is left open where the match is weak. Size tells how often a clone was seen (once, few, many) or the class of an expanded clone, and some rows leave it out.

CDR3 protein: CASSHGPGQANYGYTF
CDR3 DNA: TGTGCCAGCTCACACGGACCGGGACAGGCTAACTATGGCTACACCTTC
clone size: few
V gene: TRBV18
D gene: TRBD1
J gene: TRBJ1-2

CDR3 protein: CASSVGQATYEQYF
CDR3 DNA: TGTGCCAGTAGTGTCGGACAGGCGACCTACGAGCAGTACTTC
clone size: .
V gene: TRBV19
D gene: TRBD1
J gene: TRBJ2-7

CDR3 protein: CASSRTGTSPTEAFF
CDR3 DNA: TGTGCCAGCAGTAGGACAGGGACCAGCCCCACTGAAGCTTTCTTT
clone size: .
V gene: TRBV6-2/TRBV6-3
D gene: TRBD1
J gene: TRBJ1-1

CDR3 protein: CASSLTGSNEKLFF
CDR3 DNA: TGTGCCAGCAGCTTAACGGGTTCTAATGAAAAACTGTTTTTT
clone size: .
V gene: TRBV7-9
D gene: .
J gene: TRBJ1-4

CDR3 protein: CASSSTGEHREQYF
CDR3 DNA: TGTGCCAGCAGCTCCACGGGTGAGCACCGCGAGCAGTACTTC
clone size: .
V gene: TRBV7-9
D gene: .
J gene: TRBJ2-7

CDR3 protein: CASSQERHTGNTIYF
CDR3 DNA: TGCGCCAGCAGCCAAGAGCGGCACACTGGAAACACCATATATTTT
clone size: .
V gene: TRBV4-3
D gene: .
J gene: TRBJ1-3

CDR3 protein: CASSEPGTDTQYF
CDR3 DNA: TGTGCCAGCAGTGAACCAGGCACAGATACGCAGTATTTT
clone size: .
V gene: TRBV6-1
D gene: .
J gene: TRBJ2-3

CDR3 protein: CASSSGTSAFTDTQYF
CDR3 DNA: TGTGCCAGCAGTTCCGGGACTAGCGCATTCACAGATACGCAGTATTTT
clone size: once
V gene: TRBV7-2
D gene: TRBD2
J gene: TRBJ2-3

CDR3 protein: CASSGGGTTNEKLFF
CDR3 DNA: TGTGCCAGCAGCGGGGGAGGGACAACTAATGAAAAACTGTTTTTT
clone size: .
V gene: TRBV5-5
D gene: .
J gene: TRBJ1-4

CDR3 protein: CASSLPGGNTIYF
CDR3 DNA: TGTGCCAGCAGCTTACCGGGGGGAAACACCATATATTTT
clone size: .
V gene: TRBV11-2
D gene: .
J gene: TRBJ1-3

CDR3 protein: CASSYLQGAEAFF
CDR3 DNA: TGTGCCAGCAGTTACCTCCAGGGCGCTGAAGCTTTCTTT
clone size: .
V gene: TRBV6-5
D gene: .
J gene: TRBJ1-1

CDR3 protein: CASSYGTGSSGYGYTF
CDR3 DNA: TGTGCCAGCAGTTACGGGACAGGGTCTTCCGGCTATGGCTACACCTTC
clone size: .
V gene: TRBV6-5
D gene: TRBD1
J gene: TRBJ1-2

CDR3 protein: CASSPSGRGGTPSYEQYF
CDR3 DNA: TGTGCCAGCAGCCCGTCGGGGCGGGGGGGGACTCCCTCCTACGAGCAGTACTTC
clone size: .
V gene: TRBV7-2
D gene: TRBD2
J gene: TRBJ2-7

CDR3 protein: CASSYSRGNSYEQYF
CDR3 DNA: TGTGCCAGCAGTTACTCACGGGGGAACTCCTACGAGCAGTACTTC
clone size: once
V gene: TRBV6-5
D gene: .
J gene: TRBJ2-7

CDR3 protein: CASRVAGDGRGKNIQYF
CDR3 DNA: TGTGCCAGTAGGGTAGCGGGGGATGGAAGGGGCAAAAACATTCAGTACTTC
clone size: .
V gene: TRBV19
D gene: TRBD2
J gene: TRBJ2-4

CDR3 protein: CASSYTGTGYEQYF
CDR3 DNA: TGTGCCAGCAGCTACACCGGGACAGGGTACGAGCAGTACTTC
clone size: .
V gene: TRBV11-2
D gene: TRBD1
J gene: TRBJ2-7

CDR3 protein: CASSLLGSGGAAGELFF
CDR3 DNA: TGTGCCAGCAGCTTATTAGGTAGCGGGGGGGCCGCCGGGGAGCTGTTTTTT
clone size: .
V gene: TRBV7-2
D gene: TRBD2
J gene: TRBJ2-2

CDR3 protein: CASSEQVPYNEQFF
CDR3 DNA: TGTGCCAGCAGTGAACAGGTCCCCTACAATGAGCAGTTCTTC
clone size: .
V gene: TRBV6-4
D gene: .
J gene: TRBJ2-1

CDR3 protein: CASSHQGGGEKLFF
CDR3 DNA: TGCGCCAGCAGCCATCAGGGAGGTGGGGAAAAACTGTTTTTT
clone size: once
V gene: TRBV4-3
D gene: .
J gene: TRBJ1-4

CDR3 protein: CASSLIGQPQETQYF
CDR3 DNA: TGTGCCAGCAGCCTAATCGGACAGCCCCAAGAGACCCAGTACTTC
clone size: .
V gene: TRBV3-1/TRBV3-2
D gene: .
J gene: TRBJ2-5

CDR3 protein: CASSAGGSGQPQHF
CDR3 DNA: TGTGCCAGTAGTGCAGGGGGTTCGGGTCAGCCCCAGCATTTT
clone size: .
V gene: TRBV19
D gene: TRBD1
J gene: TRBJ1-5

CDR3 protein: CASSQSGGAVGDTQYF
CDR3 DNA: TGTGCCAGCAGCCAGAGCGGGGGGGCAGTTGGAGATACGCAGTATTTT
clone size: .
V gene: TRBV11-2
D gene: TRBD2
J gene: TRBJ2-3

CDR3 protein: CASSYPGGRGRVNEQFF
CDR3 DNA: TGTGCCAGCAGTTACCCCGGTGGCAGGGGGCGAGTTAATGAGCAGTTCTTC
clone size: .
V gene: TRBV6-2/TRBV6-3
D gene: TRBD1
J gene: TRBJ2-1

CDR3 protein: CASSYLAGGPTGELFF
CDR3 DNA: TGTGCCAGCAGTTACCTAGCGGGGGGTCCGACCGGGGAGCTGTTTTTT
clone size: .
V gene: TRBV6-6
D gene: TRBD2
J gene: TRBJ2-2

CDR3 protein: CASSSTSGGATDTQYF
CDR3 DNA: TGTGCCAGCAGCTCCACTAGCGGGGGGGCCACAGATACGCAGTATTTT
clone size: few
V gene: TRBV4-2
D gene: TRBD2
J gene: TRBJ2-3

CDR3 protein: CASSLADRGRGYTF
CDR3 DNA: TGCGCCAGCAGCTTGGCCGACAGGGGGCGAGGCTACACCTTC
clone size: .
V gene: TRBV5-1
D gene: TRBD1
J gene: TRBJ1-2

CDR3 protein: CASSLPTETGELFF
CDR3 DNA: TGTGCCAGCAGCCTGCCTACGGAGACCGGGGAGCTGTTTTTT
clone size: .
V gene: TRBV7-9
D gene: .
J gene: TRBJ2-2

CDR3 protein: CASSQDTTGSDTQYF
CDR3 DNA: TGTGCCAGCAGCCAAGATACGACAGGTTCAGATACGCAGTATTTT
clone size: .
V gene: TRBV3-1/TRBV3-2
D gene: .
J gene: TRBJ2-3

CDR3 protein: CASSYSRTGGTLESHYGYTF
CDR3 DNA: TGTGCCAGCAGTTACTCACGGACAGGGGGAACTCTCGAGTCTCACTATGGCTACACCTTC
clone size: once
V gene: TRBV6-2/TRBV6-3
D gene: TRBD1
J gene: TRBJ1-2

CDR3 protein: CASRLSGGTSYEQYF
CDR3 DNA: TGTGCCAGCAGACTGAGCGGGGGGACGTCCTACGAGCAGTACTTC
clone size: .
V gene: TRBV14
D gene: TRBD2
J gene: TRBJ2-7

CDR3 protein: CASSFGLDRGRGEKLFF
CDR3 DNA: TGTGCCAGCAGTTTCGGCCTCGACAGGGGGCGCGGTGAAAAACTGTTTTTT
clone size: once
V gene: TRBV6-8
D gene: TRBD1
J gene: TRBJ1-4

CDR3 protein: CASSVGPSGNTIYF
CDR3 DNA: TGTGCCAGCAGTGTTGGGCCCTCTGGAAACACCATATATTTT
clone size: .
V gene: TRBV3-1/TRBV3-2
D gene: .
J gene: TRBJ1-3

CDR3 protein: CAISAEGRNEQFF
CDR3 DNA: TGTGCCATCAGTGCCGAGGGTAGGAATGAGCAGTTCTTC
clone size: .
V gene: TRBV10-3
D gene: .
J gene: TRBJ2-1

CDR3 protein: CASSQDKDRDYTGELFF
CDR3 DNA: TGCGCCAGCAGCCAAGATAAGGACAGGGATTACACCGGGGAGCTGTTTTTT
clone size: .
V gene: TRBV4-3
D gene: TRBD1
J gene: TRBJ2-2

CDR3 protein: CASSAGPLRFNEQFF
CDR3 DNA: TGCGCCAGCAGCGCGGGACCCCTCCGCTTCAATGAGCAGTTCTTC
clone size: .
V gene: TRBV4-1
D gene: .
J gene: TRBJ2-1

CDR3 protein: CASSLYPGGGYEQYF
CDR3 DNA: TGTGCCAGCAGCTTATACCCGGGGGGAGGATACGAGCAGTACTTC
clone size: few
V gene: TRBV7-2
D gene: TRBD2
J gene: TRBJ2-7

CDR3 protein: CASSVEVSPGNTIYF
CDR3 DNA: TGTGCCAGCAGCGTAGAGGTCAGCCCCGGGAACACCATATATTTT
clone size: few
V gene: TRBV9
D gene: .
J gene: TRBJ1-3

CDR3 protein: CASSRSGGAEEQFF
CDR3 DNA: TGTGCCAGCAGCCGGAGCGGGGGGGCCGAGGAGCAGTTCTTC
clone size: .
V gene: TRBV3-1/TRBV3-2
D gene: TRBD2
J gene: TRBJ2-1

CDR3 protein: CATAGVLNTEAFF
CDR3 DNA: TGTGCCACCGCGGGGGTCTTGAACACTGAAGCTTTCTTT
clone size: few
V gene: TRBV27
D gene: .
J gene: TRBJ1-1

CDR3 protein: CASSPPGEVGGYTF
CDR3 DNA: TGTGCCAGTAGTCCCCCGGGGGAGGTTGGTGGCTACACCTTC
clone size: few
V gene: TRBV19
D gene: .
J gene: TRBJ1-2

CDR3 protein: CASSSKTGGNEKLFF
CDR3 DNA: TGTGCCAGTAGTAGCAAGACAGGTGGAAATGAAAAACTGTTTTTT
clone size: .
V gene: TRBV19
D gene: .
J gene: TRBJ1-4

CDR3 protein: CASSRENTEAFF
CDR3 DNA: TGCGCCAGCAGCCGGGAGAACACTGAAGCTTTCTTT
clone size: .
V gene: TRBV10-2
D gene: .
J gene: TRBJ1-1

CDR3 protein: CASSVRLGTGLDTEAFF
CDR3 DNA: TGCGCCAGCAGCGTAAGATTGGGGACAGGGTTGGACACTGAAGCTTTCTTT
clone size: .
V gene: TRBV4-3
D gene: TRBD1
J gene: TRBJ1-1

CDR3 protein: CASSYSTGGNTIYF
CDR3 DNA: TGTGCCAGCAGTTACTCGACGGGAGGAAACACCATATATTTT
clone size: .
V gene: TRBV6-5
D gene: .
J gene: TRBJ1-3